The rows below give T cell receptor beta chains drawn from one sample of a study of OX40 agonist ivuxolimab in advanced cancers. Method: immunoSEQ multiplex PCR; TCRdb's copy keeps in-frame clones and lacks some. The sample has about 53,000 clones; more than 70% are singletons. The source was CD4+ or CD8+ T cells sorted from blood, collected in a trial of the OX40 agonist ivuxolimab. Receptors were obtained from an adult with an advanced solid tumor such as melanoma, head and neck, liver or kidney cancer. Both conserved end residues are part of each CDR3. A D gene is named only where the DNA matches it firmly. Clone sizes are given selectively: once, few, many, or a class where the clone is expanded.

V gene,D gene,clone size,J gene,CDR3 protein,CDR3 DNA
TRBV30,.,.,TRBJ1-1,CAWLPRGTPLAEAFF,TGTGCCTGGTTACCACGAGGGACTCCGCTGGCTGAAGCTTTCTTT
TRBV10-1,.,.,TRBJ1-2,CASSESRTNGYTF,TGCGCCAGCAGTGAGTCAAGGACAAACGGCTACACCTTC
TRBV30,.,.,TRBJ1-5,CAWSRSNQPQHF,TGTGCCTGGAGCCGTAGCAATCAGCCCCAGCATTTT
TRBV6-6,TRBD2,.,TRBJ2-7,CASSDSGISGSHEQYF,TGTGCCAGCAGTGACTCAGGGATTAGCGGGAGCCACGAGCAGTACTTC
TRBV6-5,.,once,TRBJ1-2,CASSERGSNGYTF,TGTGCCAGCAGTGAACGGGGGTCGAATGGCTACACCTTC
TRBV5-1,.,.,TRBJ2-1,CASSLDGPREQFF,TGCGCCAGCAGCTTGGATGGCCCGAGGGAGCAGTTCTTC
TRBV6-5,.,.,TRBJ1-5,CASRGSNQPQHF,TGTGCCAGCAGGGGTAGCAATCAGCCCCAGCATTTT
TRBV5-4,TRBD2,.,TRBJ2-1,CASSLSTSGGIYNEQFF,TGTGCCAGCAGCTTGTCGACTAGCGGAGGCATATACAATGAGCAGTTCTTC
TRBV5-1,.,.,TRBJ2-7,CASRYSGQGGYEQYF,TGCGCCAGCAGATACTCGGGGCAGGGAGGATACGAGCAGTACTTC
TRBV19,TRBD1,.,TRBJ1-2,CASSIAGGYGYTF,TGTGCCAGTAGTATAGCAGGGGGCTATGGCTACACCTTC
TRBV2,.,.,TRBJ1-1,CASRPGMNTEAFF,TGTGCCAGCAGACCTGGGATGAACACTGAAGCTTTCTTT
TRBV29-1,.,.,TRBJ2-7,CSVAGTANYEQYF,TGCAGCGTTGCCGGGACCGCGAACTACGAGCAGTACTTC
TRBV15,.,.,TRBJ2-5,CATSREWTSRPERGETQYF,TGTGCCACCAGCAGAGAGTGGACTTCTCGACCCGAACGTGGGGAGACCCAGTACTTC
TRBV27,.,.,TRBJ1-5,CASTNQPQHF,TGTGCCAGCACGAATCAGCCCCAGCATTTT
TRBV7-2,TRBD1,.,TRBJ1-2,CASSPQGAGARGYTF,TGTGCCAGCAGCCCGCAGGGGGCAGGGGCGCGGGGCTACACCTTC
TRBV7-2,.,.,TRBJ1-2,CASRAGNNYGYTF,TGTGCCAGTCGCGCGGGGAATAACTATGGCTACACCTTC
TRBV19,TRBD1,.,TRBJ1-1,CASSTWTGDAAFF,TGTGCCAGTAGTACTTGGACAGGGGATGCAGCTTTCTTT
TRBV5-1,.,.,TRBJ1-1,CASSSPDSGANTEAFF,TGCGCCAGCAGCTCTCCCGACTCCGGGGCCAACACTGAAGCTTTCTTT
TRBV2,TRBD1,.,TRBJ1-2,CASSGDRNYGYTF,TGTGCCAGCAGCGGGGACAGGAACTATGGCTACACCTTC